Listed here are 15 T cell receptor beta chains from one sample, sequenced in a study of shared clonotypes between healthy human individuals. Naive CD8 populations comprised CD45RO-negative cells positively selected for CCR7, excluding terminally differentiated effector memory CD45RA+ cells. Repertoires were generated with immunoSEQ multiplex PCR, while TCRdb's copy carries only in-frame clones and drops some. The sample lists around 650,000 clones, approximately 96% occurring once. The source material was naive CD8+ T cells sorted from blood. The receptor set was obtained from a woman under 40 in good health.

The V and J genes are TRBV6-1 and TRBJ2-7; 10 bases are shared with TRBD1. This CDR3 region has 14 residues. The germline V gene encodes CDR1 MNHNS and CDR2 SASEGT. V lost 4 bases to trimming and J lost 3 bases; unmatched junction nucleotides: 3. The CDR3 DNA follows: TGTGCCAGCAGTGCCGGGACAGGGGTCTACGAGCAGTACTTC. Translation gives CASSAGTGVYEQYF.

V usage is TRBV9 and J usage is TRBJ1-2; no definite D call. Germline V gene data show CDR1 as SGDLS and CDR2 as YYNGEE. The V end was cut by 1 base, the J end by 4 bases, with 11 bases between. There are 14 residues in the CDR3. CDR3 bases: TGTGCCAGCAGCGTATCGGGCGAATTCTATGGCTACACCTTC. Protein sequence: CASSVSGEFYGYTF.

This chain's CDR3 is CASSLRDFSYEQYF. CDR3 coding DNA: TGTGCCAGCAGTCTCAGGGACTTTTCCTACGAGCAGTACTTC. The genes are TRBV6-5 and TRBJ2-7; D perhaps matches TRBD2 (6 bases). V lost 5 bases, J lost 1 base, and 12 bases lay in between. The CDR3 contains 14 residues. Germline CDR1 and CDR2: MNHEY and SVGAGI.

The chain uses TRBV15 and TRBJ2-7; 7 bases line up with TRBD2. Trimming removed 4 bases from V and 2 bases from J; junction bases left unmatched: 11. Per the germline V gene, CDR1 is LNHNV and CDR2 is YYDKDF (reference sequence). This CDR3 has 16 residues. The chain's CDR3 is CATSTQSSREPYEQYF. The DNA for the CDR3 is TGTGCCACCAGCACCCAATCATCGCGGGAGCCCTACGAGCAGTACTTC.

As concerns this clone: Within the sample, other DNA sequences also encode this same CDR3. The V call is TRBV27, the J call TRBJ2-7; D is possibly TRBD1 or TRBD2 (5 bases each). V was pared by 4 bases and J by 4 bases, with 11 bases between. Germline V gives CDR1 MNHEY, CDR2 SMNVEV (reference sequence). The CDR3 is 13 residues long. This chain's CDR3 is CASSSTGLYEQYF. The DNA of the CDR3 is TGTGCCAGCAGTTCGACGGGGCTGTACGAGCAGTACTTC.

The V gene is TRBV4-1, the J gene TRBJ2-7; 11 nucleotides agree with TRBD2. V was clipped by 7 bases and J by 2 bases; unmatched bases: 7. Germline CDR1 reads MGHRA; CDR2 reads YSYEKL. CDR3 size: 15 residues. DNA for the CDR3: TGCGCCAGCAAACAACGACTAGCGGGAACCTACGAGCAGTACTTC. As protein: CASKQRLAGTYEQYF.

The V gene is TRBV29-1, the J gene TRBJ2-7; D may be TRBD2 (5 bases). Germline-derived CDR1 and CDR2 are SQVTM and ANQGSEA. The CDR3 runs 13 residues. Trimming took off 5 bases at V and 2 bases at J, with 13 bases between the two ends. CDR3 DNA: TGCAGCGTTTTCGAGGGAGCCACCTACGAGCAGTACTTC. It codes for CSVFEGATYEQYF.

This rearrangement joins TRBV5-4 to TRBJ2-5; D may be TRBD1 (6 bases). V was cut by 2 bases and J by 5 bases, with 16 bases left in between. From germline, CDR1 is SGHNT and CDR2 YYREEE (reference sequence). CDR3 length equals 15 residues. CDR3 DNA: TGTGCCAGCAGCTTATCACCCGACGACAGGGAGACCCAGTACTTC. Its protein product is CASSLSPDDRETQYF.

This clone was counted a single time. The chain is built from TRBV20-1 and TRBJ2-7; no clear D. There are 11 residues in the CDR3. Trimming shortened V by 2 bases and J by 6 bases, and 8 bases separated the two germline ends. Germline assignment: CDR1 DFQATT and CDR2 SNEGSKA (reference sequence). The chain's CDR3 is CSARSIREQYF. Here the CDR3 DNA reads TGCAGTGCTAGATCTATCCGCGAGCAGTACTTC.

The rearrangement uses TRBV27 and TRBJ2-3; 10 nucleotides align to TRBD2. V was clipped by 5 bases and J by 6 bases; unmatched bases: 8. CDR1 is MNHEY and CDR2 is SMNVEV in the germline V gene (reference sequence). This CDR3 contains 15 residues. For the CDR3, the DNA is TGTGCCAGCAGTCTAGCGGGAGTTCCGGGCGATACGCAGTATTTT. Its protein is CASSLAGVPGDTQYF.

This CDR3 reads CASSFRAGGLNEQFF. As DNA, the CDR3 is TGTGCCAGCAGCTTTAGGGCGGGAGGGTTAAATGAGCAGTTCTTC. This sequence joins TRBV5-4 and TRBJ2-1; 9 nucleotides line up with TRBD2. CDR3 length equals 15 residues. Germline V gene lookup returns CDR1 SGHNT and CDR2 YYREEE (reference sequence). Germline trimming cut 2 bases from V and 7 bases from J; bases unmatched to any gene: 7. Variable domain in full (rest from reference TRBV5-4 and TRBJ2-1): ETGVTQSPTHLIKTRGQQVTLRCSSQSGHNTVSWYQQALGQGPQFIFQYYREEENGRGNFPPRFSGLQFPNYSSELNVNALELDDSALYLCASSFRAGGLNEQFFGPGTRLTVL.

This CDR3 reads CASSLQGYTEAFF. CDR3 in DNA: TGTGCCAGCAGTTTGCAGGGTTACACTGAAGCTTTCTTT. The chain employs TRBV28 and TRBJ1-1, with TRBD1 as a possible D gene (5 bases). V was shortened by 3 bases and J by 3 bases, with 8 bases between the two germline ends. Germline-derived CDR1 and CDR2 are MDHEN and SYDVKM. The CDR3 is 13 amino acids.

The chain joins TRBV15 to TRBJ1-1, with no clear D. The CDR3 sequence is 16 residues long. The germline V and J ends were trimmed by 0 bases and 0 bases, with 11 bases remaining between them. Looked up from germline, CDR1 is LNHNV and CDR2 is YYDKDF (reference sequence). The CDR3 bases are TGTGCCACCAGCAGAGATGTAGGAGTCATGAACACTGAAGCTTTCTTT. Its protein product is CATSRDVGVMNTEAFF.

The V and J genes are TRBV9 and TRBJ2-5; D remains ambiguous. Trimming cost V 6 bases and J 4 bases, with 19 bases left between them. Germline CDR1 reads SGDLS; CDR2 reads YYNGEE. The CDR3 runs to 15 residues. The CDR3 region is CASTPSGGKIETQYF. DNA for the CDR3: TGTGCCAGCACCCCGTCGGGTGGGAAAATAGAGACCCAGTACTTC.

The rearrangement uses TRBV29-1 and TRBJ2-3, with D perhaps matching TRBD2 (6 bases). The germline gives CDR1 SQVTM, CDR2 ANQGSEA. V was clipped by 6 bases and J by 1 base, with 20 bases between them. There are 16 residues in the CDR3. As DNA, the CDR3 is TGCAGCGTCCAGGGACTTTCCTCCGGGGGCACAGATACGCAGTATTTT. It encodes CSVQGLSSGGTDTQYF.